A single sample is the source of the 11 T cell receptor beta chains below, sequenced in a study of OX40 agonist ivuxolimab in advanced cancers. The method behind the library was the immunoSEQ multiplex PCR assay. TCRdb stores this immuneACCESS table with in-frame sequences only. Part of the clones is absent; in the studies checked, under half of the shortfall reflects unresolved V genes, and no reason is known for the rest. The sample table contains approximately 28,000 clones; only one count was recorded for 91% of them. The top ten clonotypes cover almost 9.5% of the sample. The specimen was CD4+ or CD8+ T cells sorted from blood, collected in a trial of the OX40 agonist ivuxolimab. The receptors come from an adult with an advanced solid tumor such as melanoma, head and neck, liver or kidney cancer.

The J gene is TRBJ2-2, the V gene TRBV27, with 7 nucleotides matching TRBD2. The CDR3 has 17 residues. V shed 5 bases and J 1 base; nucleotides not matched to a gene: 10. Per the germline V gene, CDR1 is MNHEY and CDR2 is SMNVEV (reference sequence). The CDR3 loop is CASSPTDERGNTGELFF. The CDR3 DNA reads TGTGCCAGCAGTCCCACTGACGAGCGGGGGAACACCGGGGAGCTGTTTTTT.

The chain links TRBV19 to TRBJ2-2, with D tentatively TRBD2 (5 bases). The germline CDR1 and CDR2 sequences are LNHDA and SQIVND (reference sequence). The V and J ends lost 8 bases and 0 bases respectively, with 16 bases between them. The CDR3 is 16 amino acids. CDR3 nucleotides: TGTGCCAGTGTCGAACGGAGGCAGACGAACACCGGGGAGCTGTTTTTT. This gives the protein CASVERRQTNTGELFF.

V gene TRBV6-5 combines with J gene TRBJ1-4; 8 bases match TRBD1. CDR3 length equals 15 residues. Germline CDR1 MNHEY, CDR2 SVGAGI. The ends lost 6 bases at V and 4 bases at J; junction bases unmatched: 7. CDR3 in DNA: TGTGCCAGCAGCCCCTGGACAGGGAATAATGAAAAACTGTTTTTT. Its translation: CASSPWTGNNEKLFF.

This chain joins TRBV6-5 and TRBJ2-7, with 10 bases that match TRBD2. This CDR3 is 14 amino acids long. Trimming took 8 bases from V and 2 from J; bases not matched to a gene: 6. The germline gives CDR1 MNHEY, CDR2 SVGAGI. The CDR3 spells CASRIGLAAYEQYF. CDR3 coding DNA: TGTGCCAGCCGTATCGGACTAGCGGCCTACGAGCAGTACTTC.

The chain couples TRBV10-2 to TRBJ1-5, with no clear D. CDR1 is WSHSY and CDR2 is SAAADI in the germline V gene. This CDR3 region has 15 residues. V dropped 0 bases and J dropped 4 bases, with 10 bases sitting between them. CDR3 sequence: CASSESRARNQPQHF. In DNA form, the CDR3 reads TGCGCCAGCAGTGAGTCTAGGGCAAGGAATCAGCCCCAGCATTTT.

This rearrangement joins TRBV27 to TRBJ2-1, with 7 bases that match TRBD2. CDR1 MNHEY and CDR2 SMNVEV come from the germline V gene (reference sequence). The V and J ends lost 4 bases and 2 bases, in that order; junction bases with no gene match: 5. The CDR3 spans 15 residues. CDR3 DNA: TGTGCCAGCAGTTCGACTAGCTCTACCTACAATGAGCAGTTCTTC. Protein product: CASSSTSSTYNEQFF.

This clone was observed once. The J gene is TRBJ1-2, the V gene TRBV27; TRBD1 matches 8 bases. This CDR3 region has 14 residues. V dropped 6 bases and J dropped 3; count of bases not matched to a gene: 6. Germline CDR1 and CDR2: MNHEY and SMNVEV (reference sequence). CDR3 sequence: CASSVDRGDYGYTF. The CDR3 region has the DNA TGTGCCAGCAGCGTTGACAGGGGTGACTATGGCTACACCTTC.

The V and J genes are TRBV19 and TRBJ2-7; either TRBD1 or TRBD2 may supply D (6 bases each). CDR3 length: 13 residues. Trimming left V 4 bases short and J 3 bases short, with 10 bases between. Germline CDR1 LNHDA, CDR2 SQIVND (reference sequence). This CDR3 reads CASSRGGFYEQYF. The DNA for the CDR3 is TGTGCCAGTAGTAGAGGGGGGTTCTACGAGCAGTACTTC. The whole variable domain, filled in from reference TRBV19 and TRBJ2-7, reads DGGITQSPKYLFRKEGQNVTLSCEQNLNHDAMYWYRQDPGQGLRLIYYSQIVNDFQKGDIAEGYSVSREKKESFPLTVTSAQKNPTAFYLCASSRGGFYEQYFGPGTRLTVT.

The chain links TRBV5-6 to TRBJ1-2, with D maybe TRBD1 (5 bases). CDR3 length equals 14 residues. V was cut by 0 bases and J by 3 bases, with 9 bases left in between. Germline-derived CDR1 and CDR2 are SGHDT and YYEEEE. The DNA of the CDR3 is TGTGCCAGCAGCTTGGTAGGGACCGACTATGGCTACACCTTC. It is translated as CASSLVGTDYGYTF.

V is TRBV27 and J is TRBJ2-3; TRBD2 aligns across 11 bases. The CDR3 covers 16 residues. The ends lost 4 bases at V and 4 bases at J; junction bases unmatched: 7. Germline V gives CDR1 MNHEY, CDR2 SMNVEV (reference sequence). CDR3 sequence (DNA): TGTGCCAGCAGTTCACTAGCGGGAGTTCGGGCAGATACGCAGTATTTT. It translates to CASSSLAGVRADTQYF.

The chain has TRBV27 and TRBJ1-1; D is undetermined. The V gene's germline CDR1 is MNHEY and CDR2 SMNVEV (reference sequence). V was shortened by 0 bases and J by 5 bases, with 13 bases between the two germline ends. The CDR3 contains 15 residues. The CDR3 nucleotides are TGTGCCAGCAGTTTATCGATGGGGAGATGGACTGAAGCTTTCTTT. Amino acid sequence: CASSLSMGRWTEAFF.